Following are 18 T cell receptor beta chains from one sample sequenced in a study of shared clonotypes between healthy human individuals (dated by TCRdb to about 2020). Library construction relied on the immunoSEQ multiplex PCR assay. The table was pulled from immuneACCESS by TCRdb, which kept in-frame rearrangements only. Such tables lose some clones; where checked, under half of the loss comes from unresolved V genes, and the rest has no known cause. The sample table records 450,000 or so clones; around 77% of these occur just once. The ten most abundant clones make up 12% of the sample. Specimen: PBMCs. These receptors were taken from a woman aged 35 to 49 in good health. Some clones in this sample may be carry-over from other donors' samples.

CDR3 sequence: CASSESIDLEQYF. DNA for the CDR3: TGTGCCAGCAGTGAAAGTATAGACCTCGAGCAGTACTTC. The genes are TRBV2 and TRBJ2-5, with D uncertain. The J call may be faulty, since TRBJ2-7 better matches the DNA end. CDR1 and CDR2 (germline): SNHLY, FYNNEI. This CDR3 is built from 13 residues.

V and J are TRBV7-2 and TRBJ1-2, with a tentative D call TRBD1 (5 bases). V dropped 3 bases and J dropped 2 bases, with 13 bases sitting between them. CDR3 length: 15 amino acids. Per germline, CDR1 SGHTA and CDR2 FQGNSA. In DNA form, the CDR3 reads TGTGCCAGCAGCTTTGGAGCGTGGGGGAACTATGGCTACACCTTC. This encodes CASSFGAWGNYGYTF.

This chain links TRBV6-6 with TRBJ1-5; TRBD1 might be the D (5 bases). The germline V gene encodes CDR1 MNHNY and CDR2 SVGAGI (reference sequence). This CDR3 spans 14 amino acids. The V end was cut by 10 bases, the J end by 0 bases, with 13 bases between. The CDR3 region is CATTDSFSNQPQHF. CDR3 sequence (DNA): TGTGCCACCACCGACAGTTTTAGCAATCAGCCCCAGCATTTT.

This clone was picked up one time. The V gene is TRBV11-3, the J gene TRBJ1-5, with D maybe TRBD1 (5 bases). The CDR3 consists of 15 residues. From germline, CDR1 is SGHNT and CDR2 YENEEA. Trimming took 1 base from V and 3 from J, leaving 10 bases between them. The CDR3: CASSLGGGANQPQHF. CDR3 sequence (DNA): TGTGCCAGCAGCTTAGGCGGCGGGGCCAATCAGCCCCAGCATTTT. The variable domain in full, completed from reference TRBV11-3 and TRBJ1-5, reads EAGVVQSPRYKIIEKKQPVAFWCNPISGHNTLYWYLQNLGQGPELLIRYENEEAVDDSQLPKDRFSAERLKGVDSTLKIQPAELGDSAVYLCASSLGGGANQPQHFGDGTRLSIL.

The chain carries TRBV5-4 and TRBJ2-3; D is undetermined. The germline V gene has CDR1 SGHNT and CDR2 YYREEE (reference sequence). V dropped 0 bases and J dropped 2 bases, with 10 bases sitting between them. The CDR3 contains 15 residues. DNA for the CDR3: TGTGCCAGCAGCTTGGACCCGAGGCCCACAGATACGCAGTATTTT. Translated: CASSLDPRPTDTQYF. Full variable domain (missing parts from reference TRBV5-4 and TRBJ2-3): ETGVTQSPTHLIKTRGQQVTLRCSSQSGHNTVSWYQQALGQGPQFIFQYYREEENGRGNFPPRFSGLQFPNYSSELNVNALELDDSALYLCASSLDPRPTDTQYFGPGTRLTVL.

With regard to this clone: A single base is all that separates this from a far larger clone, so a read error is likely. The gene calls are TRBV5-1 and TRBJ2-7; no clear D. CDR3 size: 14 residues. CDR1 and CDR2 (germline): SGHRS, YFSETQ. The CDR3: CAGSLAATAYEQYF. In DNA form, the CDR3 reads TGCGCCGGCAGCTTGGCGGCCACAGCTTACGAGCAGTACTTC.

This clone was counted only a few times. The sample carries other DNA sequences with the same CDR3. The chain joins TRBV7-2 to TRBJ2-7; 8 nucleotides align to TRBD2. Unmatched junction bases numbered 8, after V lost 5 bases and J lost 2 bases. Germline V CDR1 and CDR2: SGHTA, FQGNSA. The CDR3 contains 15 residues. The DNA for the CDR3 is TGTGCCAGCAGCCCTCGAACTAGCGGAACCTACGAGCAGTACTTC. Translated: CASSPRTSGTYEQYF.

The CDR3 protein is CASSRQETQYF. The CDR3 DNA follows: TGTGCCAGCAGCAGGCAAGAGACCCAGTACTTC. The V gene is TRBV7-9, the J gene TRBJ2-5; D remains unclear. V shed 5 bases and J shed 2 bases, with 3 bases lying between them. Germline values: CDR1 SEHNR, CDR2 FQNEAQ (reference sequence). This CDR3 spans 11 amino acids.

J is TRBJ2-7 and V is TRBV7-9; tentative D call: TRBD2 (5 bases). Germline CDR1 is SEHNR and CDR2 is FQNEAQ (reference sequence). Trimming cost V 5 bases and J 1 base, with 24 bases left between them. The CDR3 runs to 18 residues. The DNA of the CDR3 is TGTGCCAGCAGCCGCGGGCCACCGCTAGCCTCGGGGTCCTACGAGCAGTACTTC. Its translation: CASSRGPPLASGSYEQYF.

The chain is built from TRBV5-1 and TRBJ1-4, with D maybe TRBD1 (5 bases). Deletions cut 0 bases from V and 5 bases from J, with 11 bases between. Germline lookup yields CDR1 SGHRS and CDR2 YFSETQ. CDR3 length: 15 amino acids. The CDR3: CASSLDPGPNEKLFF. CDR3 DNA sequence: TGCGCCAGCAGCTTGGATCCGGGGCCCAATGAAAAACTGTTTTTT.

The chain carries TRBV5-6 and TRBJ2-1; the D gene is possibly TRBD2 (6 bases). The CDR3 is made up of 12 amino acids. Germline CDR1 reads SGHDT; CDR2 reads YYEEEE. V was cut by 5 bases and J by 14 bases, with 17 bases left in between. Here the CDR3 DNA reads TGTGCCAGCAGTTACCGGGACTCAGAAGAGTTCTTC. Amino acids: CASSYRDSEEFF.

The gene calls are TRBV7-6 and TRBJ2-5, with D possibly TRBD1 on 6 matching bases. The CDR3 is 20 residues long. The germline V and J ends were trimmed by 1 base and 4 bases, with 28 bases remaining between them. Germline assignment: CDR1 SGHVS and CDR2 FNYEAQ. CDR3 in amino acids: CASSLVPGHRRAEGGETQYF. The DNA of the CDR3 is TGTGCCAGCAGCTTAGTCCCGGGGCATCGGCGGGCGGAAGGGGGAGAGACCCAGTACTTC.

V usage is TRBV7-3 and J usage is TRBJ2-7, with D perhaps TRBD1 (5 bases). Trimming removed 2 bases from V and 5 bases from J, with 10 bases in between. The length of the CDR3 is 13 residues. CDR1 is SGHTA, CDR2 FQGTGA, per germline. The chain's CDR3 is CASSLRPGNEQYF. DNA of the CDR3: TGTGCCAGCAGCTTACGGCCAGGGAACGAGCAGTACTTC.

Comments on this clone: Other DNA sequences in the sample encode the same CDR3. The chain employs TRBV18 and TRBJ2-7; 11 bases agree with TRBD2. CDR3 size: 14 residues. V dropped 3 bases and J dropped 4; count of bases not matched to a gene: 2. Germline V gene lookup returns CDR1 KGHSH and CDR2 LQKENI. The chain's CDR3 is CASSPASGRYEQYF. The CDR3 DNA sequence: TGTGCCAGCTCACCGGCTAGCGGGAGGTACGAGCAGTACTTC.

The table lists this clone with a count of one. The chain is built from TRBV5-1 and TRBJ1-3, with D perhaps matching TRBD1 (5 bases). Germline values: CDR1 SGHRS, CDR2 YFSETQ. Trimming took off 3 bases at V and 1 base at J, with 11 bases between the two ends. This CDR3 comprises 15 residues. CDR3 residues: CASSSTAQSGNTIYF. The CDR3 nucleotides are TGCGCCAGCAGCTCGACAGCCCAATCTGGAAACACCATATATTTT.

The V gene is TRBV13, the J gene TRBJ1-2; no definite D call. The CDR3 is made up of 14 amino acids. In germline, CDR1 is PRHDT, CDR2 FYEKMQ (reference sequence). V was pared by 3 bases and J by 0 bases, with 8 bases between. The CDR3 is CASSLGHTNYGYTF. DNA of the CDR3: TGTGCCAGCAGCTTGGGTCACACTAACTATGGCTACACCTTC.

The rearrangement uses TRBV10-2 and TRBJ1-5, with TRBD1 as a possible D gene (5 bases). V dropped 2 bases and J dropped 2 bases, with 13 bases sitting between them. CDR1 is WSHSY, CDR2 SAAADI, per germline. This CDR3 contains 16 residues. The CDR3 sequence is CASSEPGGGGNQPQHF. CDR3 in DNA: TGCGCCAGCAGTGAGCCCGGGGGTGGTGGCAATCAGCCCCAGCATTTT.

Points on this clone: The CDR3 does not end in the conserved phenylalanine or tryptophan, so this is likely a read error. The genes are TRBV7-9 and TRBJ1-1; the D gene is possibly TRBD1 (5 bases). The CDR3 covers 14 residues. Germline values: CDR1 SEHNR, CDR2 FQNEAQ (reference sequence). The V end lost 0 bases, the J end lost 1 base, and 6 bases lay between the germline ends. CDR3 DNA: TGTGCCAGCAGCTTAGCGGACACGAACACTGAAGCTTTCCTT. It specifies CASSLADTNTEAFL.